The text below deals with one TCR beta chain. This sample is part of a study of T cell changes during pregnancy in multiple sclerosis. The CDR3 runs to 17 residues. The V gene's germline CDR1 is SNHLY and CDR2 FYNNEI. The V and J ends lost 5 bases and 0 bases, in that order; junction bases with no gene match: 6. Profiling relied on immunoSEQ multiplex PCR, and the TCRdb table lists in-frame clones only, not all of them. The sample holds 93,000 or so clones, approximately 90% seen once. V is TRBV2 and J is TRBJ2-3; 12 nucleotides line up with TRBD2. This TCR came from a female donor with multiple sclerosis, enrolled in a pregnancy study. The material was peripheral blood, obtained after pregnancy. This chain's CDR3 is CASSLRTSGTSTDTQYF. CDR3 coding DNA: TGTGCCAGCAGTTTACGGACTAGCGGGACTAGCACAGATACGCAGTATTTT. The full variable domain, rest sourced from reference TRBV2 and TRBJ2-3, is EPEVTQTPSHQVTQMGQEVILRCVPISNHLYFYWYRQILGQKVEFLVSFYNNEISEKSEIFDDQFSVERPDGSNFTLKIRSTKLEDSAMYFCASSLRTSGTSTDTQYFGPGTRLTVL.